The 24 T cell receptor beta chains given below trace back to one sample, sequenced in a study of early T cells in non-severe SARS-CoV-2 infection. TCRdb processed the 5' RACE reads anew with MiXCR; each CDR3 protein has one entry. The sample has about 83,000 distinct CDR3 sequences, approximately 14% seen once; the top ten hold more than 1.2%. Sequencing was carried out using whole blood. The receptors derive from an adult who was a healthcare worker with PCR-confirmed SARS-CoV-2 infection or an uninfected control (not recorded which).

This clonotype occurred a few times. This rearrangement joins TRBV11-2 to TRBJ2-7; 8 positions match TRBD2. The germline V gene encodes CDR1 SGHAT and CDR2 FQNNGV. V was clipped by 1 base and J by 5 bases; unmatched bases: 10. This CDR3 region has 16 residues. CDR3 sequence (DNA): TGTGCCAGCAGCTTAGTAGTTAGCGGGGACTTCCACGAGCAGTACTTC. This encodes CASSLVVSGDFHEQYF. Based on the CDR3 plus reference TRBV11-2 and TRBJ2-7, the full variable domain is EAGVAQSPRYKIIEKRQSVAFWCNPISGHATLYWYQQILGQGPKLLIQFQNNGVVDDSQLPKDRFSAERLKGVDSTLKIQPAKLEDSAVYLCASSLVVSGDFHEQYFGPGTRLTVT.

The chain has TRBV6-5 and TRBJ2-1; TRBD1 might be the D (5 bases). In germline, CDR1 is MNHEY, CDR2 SVGAGI. The CDR3 consists of 13 residues. Trimming left V 6 bases short and J 1 base short, with 7 bases between. The CDR3 bases are TGTGCCAGCAGACAGGATTCCTACAATGAGCAGTTCTTC. Protein: CASRQDSYNEQFF.

At least ten counts were recorded for this clonotype. The V call is TRBV30, the J call TRBJ1-2; weak D call: TRBD1 (6 bases). Trimming cost V 0 bases and J 0 bases, with 11 bases left between them. The germline V gene encodes CDR1 GTSNPN and CDR2 SVGIG (reference sequence). The CDR3 is 15 amino acids. CDR3 loop: CAWSVQGRSNYGYTF. CDR3 DNA: TGTGCCTGGAGTGTACAGGGACGATCTAACTATGGCTACACCTTC.

The CDR3, as DNA: TGCGCCAGCAGCTGGGGACTCCTGGCCGGGGAGCTGTTTTTT. It specifies CASSWGLLAGELFF. The chain links TRBV5-1 to TRBJ2-2; D perhaps matches TRBD2 (6 bases). This CDR3 spans 14 amino acids. Germline values: CDR1 SGHRS, CDR2 YFSETQ. Trimming took off 3 bases at V and 6 bases at J, with 12 bases between the two ends.

CDR3 loop: CASSRSRTGVFYNSPLHF. CDR3 bases: TGTGCCAGCAGTCGGAGTCGGACAGGGGTATTCTATAATTCACCCCTCCACTTT. The chain uses TRBV6-2 or TRBV6-3 and TRBJ1-6; 9 nucleotides agree with TRBD1. The germline gives CDR1 MNHEY, CDR2 SVGEGT. The CDR3 sequence is 18 residues long. The V segment lost 5 bases and the J segment 3 bases; nucleotides outside the gene matches: 11.

This clonotype has just a few counts. The CDR3 is CSARPSLAGTDTQYF. The CDR3 nucleotides read TGCAGTGCTAGACCTAGTCTCGCAGGCACAGATACGCAGTATTTT. V is TRBV20-1 and J is TRBJ2-3; no clear D. Trimming left V 2 bases short and J 1 base short, with 13 bases between. The germline CDR1 and CDR2 sequences are DFQATT and SNEGSKA (reference sequence). The CDR3 extends over 15 amino acids.

V and J are TRBV7-2 and TRBJ2-2; D might be TRBD2 (6 bases). This CDR3 region has 18 residues. Germline V gene data show CDR1 as SGHTA and CDR2 as FQGNSA. Trimming stripped 1 base from V and 4 bases from J, with 19 bases between. For the CDR3, the DNA is TGTGCCAGCAGCTTAGGGAGAGGCAGGGAGGTCGTCACCGGGGAGCTGTTTTTT. This translates into CASSLGRGREVVTGELFF.

The table lists this clonotype with a few counts. The chain carries TRBV5-1 and TRBJ2-7, with no clear D. The CDR3 is made up of 15 amino acids. Trimming removed 4 bases from V and 1 base from J, with 15 bases in between. CDR1 and CDR2 (germline): SGHRS, YFSETQ. The CDR3 here is CASSRHEVTSYEQYF. The CDR3 DNA follows: TGCGCCAGCAGCAGACACGAGGTAACTTCCTACGAGCAGTACTTC.

This clonotype was detected a few times. The rearrangement joins TRBV6-1 to TRBJ1-5; D possibly corresponds to TRBD1 (5 bases). Germline CDR1 is MNHNS and CDR2 is SASEGT. Trimming took off 2 bases at V and 0 bases at J, with 20 bases between the two ends. The CDR3 runs to 19 residues. This chain's CDR3 is CASSESGRDSRYSNQPQHF. The CDR3 DNA reads as TGTGCCAGCAGTGAAAGCGGCAGGGACTCCCGTTATAGCAATCAGCCCCAGCATTTT.

The chain is built from TRBV6-5 and TRBJ1-2; D is undetermined. The CDR3 extends over 12 amino acids. Trimming cost V 6 bases and J 8 bases, with 13 bases left between them. In germline, CDR1 is MNHEY, CDR2 SVGAGI. Here the CDR3 reads CASSPGPRGYTF. Written as DNA, the CDR3 is TGTGCCAGCAGCCCTGGCCCTCGGGGCTACACCTTC.

This clonotype has just a few counts. The junction does not match germline at one end; this may be a read error. The chain joins TRBV12-3 or TRBV12-4 to TRBJ1-1; D may be TRBD1 (5 bases). The CDR3 is 14 residues long. The CDR3 spells CASSFGGTNPEAFF. The CDR3 nucleotides are TGTGCCAGCAGTTTTGGGGGGACGAACCCTGAAGCTTTCTTT.

This clonotype occurred many times. The chain couples TRBV6-1 to TRBJ1-4; no reliable D call. Trimming pared 4 bases from V and 8 bases from J, leaving 11 bases between. The CDR3 is made up of 13 amino acids. Germline loops: CDR1 MNHNS, CDR2 SASEGT. For the CDR3, the DNA is TGTGCCAGCAGTGCCGGACGAATCGAAAAACTGTTTTTT. Encoded protein: CASSAGRIEKLFF.

The J gene is TRBJ2-1, the V gene TRBV15; 7 bases are shared with TRBD2. Losses at the gene ends were 8 bases for V and 0 bases for J; bases not matched to a gene: 4. Germline-derived CDR1 and CDR2 are LNHNV and YYDKDF (reference sequence). The CDR3 consists of 14 residues. The CDR3 here is CATGGGSSYNEQFF. The CDR3 DNA is TGTGCCACCGGAGGCGGGAGCTCCTACAATGAGCAGTTCTTC.

This clonotype was observed once. The chain couples TRBV12-5 to TRBJ2-3; 8 nucleotides match TRBD2. After removal of 5 bases from V and 9 bases from J, the junction contained 16 bases not matched to a gene. CDR3 size: 16 residues. The germline V gene has CDR1 LGHNT and CDR2 FRNRAP. DNA of the CDR3: TGTGCTAGTGGTCCCGGGGGGCGGGGGGCGGCGGGAACGCAGTATTTT. This codes for CASGPGGRGAAGTQYF. The entire variable domain, with the rest obtained from reference TRBV12-5 and TRBJ2-3, is as follows: DARVTQTPRHKVTEMGQEVTMRCQPILGHNTVFWYRQTMMQGLELLAYFRNRAPLDDSGMPKDRFSAEMPDATLATLKIQPSEPRDSAVYFCASGPGGRGAAGTQYFGPGTRLTVL.

This clonotype turned up a few times. This rearrangement joins TRBV20-1 to TRBJ1-1; 10 bases line up with TRBD1. Germline V CDR1 and CDR2: DFQATT, SNEGSKA (reference sequence). The junction had 8 bases not matched to a gene; V was cut back by 6 bases and J by 7 bases. The CDR3 contains 13 residues. CDR3 sequence (DNA): TGCAGTGCGCCCAAGACAGGGGGCGTTGAAGCTTTCTTT. Translating gives CSAPKTGGVEAFF.

This clonotype was counted ten times or more. The chain recombines TRBV30 with TRBJ1-3; no clear D gene. Germline CDR1 and CDR2: GTSNPN and SVGIG (reference sequence). V was shortened by 4 bases and J by 4 bases, with 17 bases between the two germline ends. There are 15 residues in the CDR3. The CDR3 DNA reads TGTGCCTGGAAAGGAGACTCACTACAGGGAAACACCATATATTTT. This sequence encodes CAWKGDSLQGNTIYF. The full variable domain, in which reference TRBV30 and TRBJ1-3 provide the parts outside the CDR3, is SQTIHQWPATLVQPVGSPLSLECTVEGTSNPNLYWYRQAAGRGLQLLFYSVGIGQISSEVPQNLSASRPQDRQFILSSKKLLLSDSGFYLCAWKGDSLQGNTIYFGEGSWLTVV.

This clonotype was seen ten or more times. V usage is TRBV29-1 and J usage is TRBJ2-2; D is uncertain. The V gene's germline CDR1 is SQVTM and CDR2 ANQGSEA. V lost 1 base and J lost 5, with 5 bases in between. CDR3 length equals 12 residues. The DNA for the CDR3 is TGCAGCGTTGAAGGCCGGACCGGGGAGCTGTTTTTT. The encoded protein is CSVEGRTGELFF.

There are a few counts of this clonotype. The genes are TRBV11-2 and TRBJ2-7; 11 bases are shared with TRBD1. The CDR3 contains 13 residues. Germline CDR1 reads SGHAT; CDR2 reads FQNNGV. V shed 1 base and J 12 bases; nucleotides not matched to a gene: 5. CDR3 DNA: TGTGCCAGCAGCTTAGCCGGGACAGGGGGTTGGTACTTC. Its translation: CASSLAGTGGWYF.

The CDR3 loop reads CSVAGQANYGYTF. The CDR3 nucleotides read TGCAGCGTTGCGGGACAGGCTAACTATGGCTACACCTTC. The V gene is TRBV29-1, the J gene TRBJ1-2; 8 bases match TRBD1. After removal of 4 bases from V and 0 bases from J, the junction contained 1 base not matched to a gene. In germline, CDR1 is SQVTM, CDR2 ANQGSEA. CDR3 length: 13 residues. Full variable domain (remainder filled in from reference TRBV29-1 and TRBJ1-2): SAVISQKPSRDICQRGTSLTIQCQVDSQVTMMFWYRQQPGQSLTLIATANQGSEATYESGFVIDKFPISRPNLTFSTLTVSNMSPEDSSIYLCSVAGQANYGYTFGSGTRLTVV.

J is TRBJ1-5 and V is TRBV6-2 or TRBV6-3; D is perhaps TRBD1 (5 bases). V lost 0 bases and J lost 5, with 8 bases in between. There are 14 residues in the CDR3. Germline CDR1 and CDR2: MNHEY and SVGEGT. The CDR3 region has the DNA TGTGCCAGCAGTTACTCTACGGGGGATCAGCCCCAGCATTTT. It specifies CASSYSTGDQPQHF.

The sample holds many counts of this clonotype. The chain employs TRBV12-3 or TRBV12-4 and TRBJ2-5; 15 positions agree with TRBD2. With 3 bases clipped from V and 5 bases from J, the junction kept 16 bases outside the gene matches. The CDR3 is 20 amino acids. The CDR3 DNA follows: TGTGCCAGCAGTTTGAGTGTTGGGACTAGCGGGGGGTACCTCGGGGAGACCCAGTACTTC. Translated, it gives CASSLSVGTSGGYLGETQYF.

V gene TRBV4-3 combines with J gene TRBJ2-2; the D call may be TRBD1 or TRBD2 (5 bases each). Germline V gives CDR1 LGHNA, CDR2 YSLEER. The V gene lost 0 bases and the J gene lost 4 bases, with 12 bases spanning the gap. The length of the CDR3 is 16 residues. CDR3 protein: CASSQDPGPITGELFF. The CDR3 nucleotides read TGCGCCAGCAGCCAAGATCCGGGGCCAATCACCGGGGAGCTGTTTTTT.

This clonotype was seen repeatedly, ten times or more. This may come from a read error, since a much larger clone is one base off. This chain links TRBV5-1 with TRBJ2-2; D unresolved. The CDR3 runs to 14 residues. Germline CDR1 reads SGHRS; CDR2 reads YFSETQ. Trimming stripped 0 bases from V and 2 bases from J, with 5 bases between. The CDR3 DNA sequence: TGCGCCAGCAGCTTGGGGCTTAACACCGGGGAGCTGTTTTTT. Its protein is CASSLGLNTGELFF.

This clonotype was observed at least ten times. This sequence joins TRBV18 and TRBJ1-5; 7 nucleotides align to TRBD1. CDR1 and CDR2 (germline): KGHSH, LQKENI. The CDR3 contains 17 residues. The V and J ends lost 3 bases and 0 bases, in that order; junction bases with no gene match: 8. CDR3: CASSPTSGQLSNQPQHF. DNA of the CDR3: TGTGCCAGCTCACCTACCTCGGGACAGCTTAGCAATCAGCCCCAGCATTTT.